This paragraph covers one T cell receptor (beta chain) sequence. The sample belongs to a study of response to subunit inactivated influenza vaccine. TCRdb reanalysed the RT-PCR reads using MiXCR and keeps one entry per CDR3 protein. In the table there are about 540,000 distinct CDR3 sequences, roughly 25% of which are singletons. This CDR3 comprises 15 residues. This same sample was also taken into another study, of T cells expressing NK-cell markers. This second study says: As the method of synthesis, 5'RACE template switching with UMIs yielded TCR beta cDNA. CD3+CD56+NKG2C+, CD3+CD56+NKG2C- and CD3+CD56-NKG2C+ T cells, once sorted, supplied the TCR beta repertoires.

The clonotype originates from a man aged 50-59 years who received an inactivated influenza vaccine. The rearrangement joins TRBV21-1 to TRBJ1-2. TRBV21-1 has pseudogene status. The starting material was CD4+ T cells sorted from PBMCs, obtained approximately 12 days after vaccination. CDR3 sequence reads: CASSKRRRANYGYTF. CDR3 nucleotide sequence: TGTGCCAGCAGCAAAAGAAGGCGAGCTAACTATGGCTACACCTTC.